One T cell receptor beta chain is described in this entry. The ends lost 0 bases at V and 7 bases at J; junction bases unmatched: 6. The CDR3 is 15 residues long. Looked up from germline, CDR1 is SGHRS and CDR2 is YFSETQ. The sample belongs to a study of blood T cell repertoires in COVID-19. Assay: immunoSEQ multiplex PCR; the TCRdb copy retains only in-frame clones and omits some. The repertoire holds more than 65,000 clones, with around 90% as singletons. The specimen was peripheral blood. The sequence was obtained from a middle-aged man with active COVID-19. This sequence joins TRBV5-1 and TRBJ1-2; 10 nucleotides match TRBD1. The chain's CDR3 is CASSLDGTGEGGYTF. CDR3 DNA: TGCGCCAGCAGCTTGGATGGGACAGGGGAGGGTGGCTACACCTTC.